This T cell receptor beta chain was observed in a study of T cell repertoires in cytomegalovirus infection. Study information: HLA-C-restricted CMV epitopes, recently identified, and well-studied HLA-B-restricted ones were used by the study.

Each CDR3 protein is one row after TCRdb ran MiXCR on the reads. The sample carries hundreds of thousands of distinct CDR3 sequences, 33% recorded once. This clonotype was seen once. Its specificity is not known. Per germline, CDR1 LNHDA and CDR2 SQIVND (reference sequence). The CDR3 has 16 amino acids. V was clipped by 3 bases and J by 3 bases; unmatched bases: 9. Sequenced here: cultured PBMCs, sampled from culture after CMV antigen stimulation. V usage is TRBV19 and J usage is TRBJ2-3; 7 bases are shared with TRBD2. The origin of this receptor is a human donor in good health (CMV status not recorded). Some clones in this sample may be carry-over from other donors' samples. The CDR3 DNA reads as TGTGCCAGTAGTATCTCTAGCGGAGAGTATACAGATACGCAGTATTTT. Its protein product is CASSISSGEYTDTQYF.